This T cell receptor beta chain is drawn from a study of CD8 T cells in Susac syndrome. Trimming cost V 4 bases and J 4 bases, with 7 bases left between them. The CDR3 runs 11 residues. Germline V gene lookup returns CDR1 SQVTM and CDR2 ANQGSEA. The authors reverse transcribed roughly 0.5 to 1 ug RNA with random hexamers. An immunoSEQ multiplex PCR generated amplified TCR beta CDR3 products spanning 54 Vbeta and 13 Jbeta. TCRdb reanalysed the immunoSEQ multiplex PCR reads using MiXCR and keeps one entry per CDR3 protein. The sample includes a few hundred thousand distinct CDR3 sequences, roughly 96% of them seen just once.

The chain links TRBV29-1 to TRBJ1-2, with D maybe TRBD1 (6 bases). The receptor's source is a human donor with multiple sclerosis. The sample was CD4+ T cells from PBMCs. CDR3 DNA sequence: TGCAGCGTTGCAGGGGCCTATGGCTACACCTTC. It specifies CSVAGAYGYTF. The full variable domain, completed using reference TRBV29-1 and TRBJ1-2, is SAVISQKPSRDICQRGTSLTIQCQVDSQVTMMFWYRQQPGQSLTLIATANQGSEATYESGFVIDKFPISRPNLTFSTLTVSNMSPEDSSIYLCSVAGAYGYTFGSGTRLTVV.